This TCR beta chain was identified in a study of T-cell reconstitution after alpha-beta-depleted transplantation in children. Unique molecular identifiers were used in preparing the TCRbeta library. TCRdb processed the PCR reads anew with MiXCR; each CDR3 protein has one entry. The sample has hundreds of thousands of distinct CDR3 sequences; around 9.2% are singletons. This clonotype was picked up many times. The CDR3 loop spans 14 amino acids. Trimming took 7 bases from V and 6 from J; bases not matched to a gene: 10. The chain links TRBV12-3 or TRBV12-4 to TRBJ2-7; the match to TRBD1 covers 9 bases. The origin of this receptor is a male patient between 2 and 10 years old who had a stem cell transplant for acute myeloid leukemia, so the T cells may come from the graft donor. The sample consisted of PBMCs, mostly from graft donor cells, taken 360 days after TCRalphabeta/CD19-depleted stem cell transplant. CDR3 residues: CASNTGTGFAEQYF. CDR3 nucleotide sequence: TGTGCCAGCAATACCGGGACAGGGTTTGCCGAGCAGTACTTC.